This entry is about one T cell receptor beta chain. What it binds is unknown. The source of the sample is a study of shared clonotypes between healthy human individuals. Study-level findings and limits: Sequencing depth was a factor that was expected to affect clonotype sharing among donors.

Donation came from healthy HIV-negative adults that had no recent acute infections or vaccinations. Assay execution took place at the deep level. In replicate PCRs of unsorted PBMC, 250 to 350 ng DNA, 31,000 or so T cell genomes, was used. Assay: immunoSEQ multiplex PCR; the TCRdb copy retains only in-frame clones and omits some. The sample contains some 530,000 clones, around 80% of which appear only once. This clonotype was obtained from a middle-aged woman in good health. Some clones in this sample may be carry-over from other donors' samples. The source material was PBMCs.

The DNA of the CDR3 is TGTGCCAGCAGTCCGGGTCTAGTGTCCTACAATGAGCAGTTCTTC. As protein: CASSPGLVSYNEQFF. The rearrangement joins TRBV6-5 to TRBJ2-1; the D is unclear. The CDR3 spans 15 residues. Deletions cut 5 bases from V and 1 base from J, with 12 bases between. Germline CDR1 MNHEY, CDR2 SVGAGI.